The present TCR beta chain was sequenced within a study of cytomegalovirus exposure and HLA in healthy donors. Whole-study context: As released early, the data held roughly 85 million unique TCRs from HLA-typed donors.

With 60 Vbeta and 13 Jbeta primers, the PCR was carried out. TCRdb keeps only in-frame clones here, not all; method: immunoSEQ multiplex PCR. This sample has about 160,000 clones; roughly 79% occur once, and the top ten carry around 1%. CDR1 and CDR2 from the germline V gene are SGHRS and YFSETQ. V dropped 3 bases and J dropped 6; count of bases not matched to a gene: 7. The CDR3 runs to 14 residues. The receptor's source is a woman aged 40 to 50 in good health and CMV-seronegative. The sample comprised PBMCs. V usage is TRBV5-1 and J usage is TRBJ1-2, with 8 nucleotides matching TRBD1. The CDR3 loop reads CASSYGQGTDGYTF. In nucleotides, the CDR3 is TGCGCCAGCAGCTATGGACAGGGAACGGATGGCTACACCTTC.